This is a list of T cell receptor beta chains from one sample in a study of shared clonotypes between healthy human individuals. Profiling relied on immunoSEQ multiplex PCR, and the TCRdb table lists in-frame clones only, not all of them. Of about 1 million clones listed, under 80% are singletons. Sequencing used memory CD4+ T cells sorted from blood. All receptors derive from a man between 18 and 35 years old in good health. Each CDR3 is given with its conserved first and last residue.

TRBV18	TRBJ1-5	CASSAGYTSQPQHF
TRBV28	TRBJ2-5	CASSRSGGGKTQYF
TRBV18	TRBJ1-1	CASSLGTGGSNTEAFF
TRBV5-1	TRBJ2-7	CASSFSASYEQYF
TRBV27	TRBJ2-7	CASSFGGRGFEQYF
TRBV5-1	TRBJ2-1	CASKIGDEQFF
TRBV11-1	TRBJ1-1	CASSSDRGTEAFF
TRBV7-7	TRBJ2-7	CASSFSPVTGRVSYEQYF
TRBV6-5	TRBJ2-5	CASREGIISETQYF
TRBV7-2	TRBJ1-2	CASSPTKYGYTF
TRBV5-1	TRBJ2-2	CASSSGTSGYTGELFF
TRBV7-9	TRBJ2-7	CASSRGGASYEQYF
TRBV5-4	TRBJ2-3	CASSLAQGSDTQYF
TRBV30	TRBJ2-1	CAWSQGLAGGLNEQFF
TRBV5-1	TRBJ2-1	CASSDGGEQFF
TRBV5-1	.	CASSPGGGLEQYF
TRBV9	TRBJ2-7	CASSVGIDPSYEQYF
TRBV7-9	TRBJ1-5	CASSPDSWGNQPQHF
TRBV5-1	TRBJ2-1	CASRPPAGNEQFF
TRBV29-1	TRBJ1-1	CSVSSSGTEAFF
TRBV6-1	TRBJ1-5	CASSGIGQPQHF
TRBV5-6	TRBJ2-3	CASSLAGASGLQTDTQYF
TRBV9	TRBJ2-1	CASSVSVAGGGEQFF
TRBV9	TRBJ2-3	CASSVIGLAGGGTDTQYF
TRBV4-3	TRBJ2-3	CASSQDWDRGTDTQYF
TRBV15	TRBJ1-2	CATSSGRQGAGGYGYTF
TRBV5-4	TRBJ1-4	CASSPGANEKLFF
TRBV5-1	TRBJ2-5	CASSSGEGGETQYF
TRBV30	TRBJ1-5	CAWSQGIDQPQHF
TRBV5-4	TRBJ2-1	CASSLDRGPYNEQFF
TRBV4-1	TRBJ1-5	CASSPNWLEGGQPQHF
TRBV4-1	TRBJ1-2	CASSLGTAYGYTF
TRBV18	TRBJ1-2	CASSSGDYGYTF
TRBV5-1	TRBJ1-5	CASSLVDIAMYSNQPQHF
TRBV5-1	TRBJ2-5	CASSLAGEQTQYF
TRBV28	TRBJ1-1	CASSLRFTEAFF
TRBV19	TRBJ2-1	CATTGASGISSEQFF
TRBV6-5	TRBJ1-2	CASSERGANGYTF
TRBV4-1	TRBJ2-4	CASSQDGAGAFKNIQYF
TRBV7-9	TRBJ1-1	CASSLDPMFAAFF
TRBV6-1	TRBJ1-6	CASTDLARGTQPLHF
TRBV9	TRBJ2-1	CASTGQGKFF
TRBV11-3	TRBJ2-3	CASSLGVQGALDTQYF
TRBV6-1	TRBJ2-1	CASSEMTSYNEQFF
TRBV29-1	.	CSVGDLYEQYF
TRBV18	TRBJ1-5	CASSPEGRWGQPQHF
TRBV19	TRBJ1-2	CASSIDRIYGYTF
TRBV5-6	TRBJ1-1	CASSFNPGVTEAFF
TRBV30	TRBJ1-6	CAWGAGTVGSPLHF
TRBV6-6	TRBJ2-7	CASSYAIMQYF
TRBV7-2	TRBJ1-2	CASSLYTSEGGYTF
TRBV6-4	TRBJ2-3	CASSDRPTGGADTQYF
TRBV9	TRBJ2-3	CASSVEAGTVRDTQYF
TRBV9	TRBJ2-1	CASSVGLAGRNEQFF
TRBV7-2	TRBJ1-1	CASSLNGQGISEAFF